These 32 T cell receptor beta chains came from one sample sequenced in a study of cytomegalovirus exposure and HLA in healthy donors. The PCR employed 60 Vbeta primers together with 13 Jbeta primers. Sequencing was performed with immunoSEQ multiplex PCR; in TCRdb, only in-frame clones are kept and a portion is missing. The sample has around 140,000 clones; 75% to 85% are singletons. Sequencing was carried out using PBMCs. The receptors shown here come from a male donor in good health and CMV-seronegative.

This clone was found a few times. The V call is TRBV11-2, the J call TRBJ2-2, with TRBD1 matching 7 bases. Germline CDR1 reads SGHAT; CDR2 reads FQNNGV. Trimming cost V 5 bases and J 5 bases; bases outside gene matches: 5. The CDR3 loop spans 14 amino acids. The CDR3 loop reads CASSRQGITGELFF. For the CDR3, the DNA is TGTGCCAGCAGCCGACAGGGAATTACCGGGGAGCTGTTTTTT. The full variable domain, rest sourced from reference TRBV11-2 and TRBJ2-2, is EAGVAQSPRYKIIEKRQSVAFWCNPISGHATLYWYQQILGQGPKLLIQFQNNGVVDDSQLPKDRFSAERLKGVDSTLKIQPAKLEDSAVYLCASSRQGITGELFFGEGSRLTVL.

The gene calls are TRBV4-2 and TRBJ2-7, with TRBD2 identical over 7 bases. The CDR3 contains 16 residues. Germline assignment: CDR1 LGHNA and CDR2 YNFKEQ. Trimming took 0 bases from V and 0 from J; bases not matched to a gene: 5. CDR3 region: CASSQDEASGSYEQYF. The CDR3 coding sequence is TGTGCCAGCAGCCAAGATGAGGCTAGCGGCTCCTACGAGCAGTACTTC.

V and J are TRBV18 and TRBJ1-5; 9 positions match TRBD1. This CDR3 is 13 amino acids long. Trimming removed 7 bases from V and 7 bases from J; junction bases left unmatched: 5. Germline V gene lookup returns CDR1 KGHSH and CDR2 LQKENI. In DNA, the CDR3 is TGTGCCAGCTGCCAGGGACAGGGCCAGCCCCAGCATTTT. This gives the protein CASCQGQGQPQHF.

V and J are TRBV7-2 and TRBJ1-1, with 9 bases aligning to TRBD1. With 5 bases clipped from V and 1 base from J, the junction kept 8 bases outside the gene matches. Per the germline V gene, CDR1 is SGHTA and CDR2 is FQGNSA. The CDR3 loop spans 16 amino acids. CDR3 region: CASSLPLGQGNTEAFF. CDR3 nucleotide sequence: TGTGCCAGCAGCCTCCCTTTGGGACAGGGGAACACTGAAGCTTTCTTT.

The chain recombines TRBV7-2 with TRBJ2-1, with D hard to call. V dropped 5 bases and J dropped 4 bases, with 12 bases sitting between them. The CDR3 sequence is 14 residues long. The germline V gene has CDR1 SGHTA and CDR2 FQGNSA. CDR3 coding DNA: TGTGCCAGCAGCCAGGTCAGATTTTACAATGAGCAGTTCTTC. Translated: CASSQVRFYNEQFF.

This chain joins TRBV29-1 and TRBJ2-5; 7 positions match TRBD1. The J call may be in error: the DNA end matches TRBJ2-7 better. This CDR3 region has 13 residues. The germline CDR1 and CDR2 sequences are SQVTM and ANQGSEA. CDR3 bases: TGCAGCGTTGCAGGGGACAGCTCCTACGAGCAGTACTTC. It yields the protein CSVAGDSSYEQYF.

The CDR3 DNA reads as TGCAGCGTGGCAACCGCTTACGAGCAGTACTTC. Its translation is CSVATAYEQYF. The gene calls are TRBV29-1 and TRBJ2-7, with D hard to call. This CDR3 region has 11 residues. The V end lost 6 bases, the J end lost 4 bases, and 10 bases lay between the germline ends. The germline V gene has CDR1 SQVTM and CDR2 ANQGSEA.

V usage is TRBV10-3 and J usage is TRBJ1-1; the D gene is possibly TRBD1 (5 bases). Germline V gene lookup returns CDR1 ENHRY and CDR2 SYGVKD. Trimming shortened V by 3 bases and J by 4 bases, and 15 bases separated the two germline ends. This CDR3 is built from 15 residues. In DNA, the CDR3 is TGTGCCATCAGTGATGAGCAGGGTAAGGCCACTGAAGCTTTCTTT. Protein sequence: CAISDEQGKATEAFF.

The V gene is TRBV6-1, the J gene TRBJ2-6; tentatively, D is TRBD1 (5 bases). Trimming removed 2 bases at V and 3 bases at J, with 8 bases between. From germline, CDR1 is MNHNS and CDR2 SASEGT. The CDR3 has 15 residues. The CDR3 reads CASSEFQGGANVLTF. In DNA form, the CDR3 reads TGTGCCAGCAGTGAATTTCAGGGTGGGGCCAACGTCCTGACTTTC.

The chain links TRBV30 to TRBJ1-2, with D possibly matching TRBD1 (6 bases). V lost 0 bases and J lost 8, with 13 bases in between. Germline V gene data show CDR1 as GTSNPN and CDR2 as SVGIG (reference sequence). This CDR3 has 13 amino acids. CDR3 protein: CAWSVQGHDGYTF. DNA of the CDR3: TGTGCCTGGAGTGTACAGGGCCACGACGGCTACACCTTC.

In this sample, this clone turned up a few times. CDR3 nucleotides: TGTGCCTGGAGTATACTCCCGGACGAGCAGTACTTC. Translation gives CAWSILPDEQYF. V usage is TRBV30 and J usage is TRBJ2-7, with D hard to call. Germline V CDR1 and CDR2: GTSNPN, SVGIG (reference sequence). CDR3 size: 12 residues. Trimming left V 2 bases short and J 5 bases short, with 10 bases between.

The table lists this clone with a few counts. The V call is TRBV4-3, the J call TRBJ1-2, with no clear D. CDR1 is LGHNA and CDR2 is YSLEER in the germline V gene. V was trimmed by 3 bases and J by 3 bases, leaving 11 bases between them. This CDR3 contains 14 residues. CDR3 coding DNA: TGCGCCAGCAGCCAGGGCCACGGGGACTATGGCTACACCTTC. Its translation is CASSQGHGDYGYTF.

The genes are TRBV9 and TRBJ2-5, with 7 bases fitting TRBD2. Germline V lookup: CDR1 SGDLS, CDR2 YYNGEE. CDR3 length equals 15 residues. With V trimmed by 0 bases and J by 3 bases, 5 bases remained unmatched. The CDR3 DNA reads TGTGCCAGCAGCGTAGGGGGGGAGGGGAAAGAGACCCAGTACTTC. It encodes CASSVGGEGKETQYF.

This clone was recorded a few times. This chain uses TRBV4-2 with TRBJ1-2; 9 bases line up with TRBD1. J lost 5 bases, V lost 6 bases, and 7 bases had no gene match. Germline V gene sequence: CDR1 LGHNA, CDR2 YNFKEQ. CDR3 size: 14 residues. CDR3 sequence (DNA): TGTGCCAGCAGACGAGGACAGGGGTTATATGGCTACACCTTC. Translated: CASRRGQGLYGYTF.

V and J are TRBV7-9 and TRBJ2-4; 7 bases agree with TRBD1. CDR3 length equals 15 residues. With V trimmed by 1 base and J by 6 bases, 6 bases remained unmatched. The germline V gene encodes CDR1 SEHNR and CDR2 FQNEAQ (reference sequence). CDR3: CASSLGGQKGNIQYF. In DNA, the CDR3 is TGTGCCAGCAGCTTAGGGGGACAGAAGGGAAACATTCAGTACTTC.

The chain recombines TRBV2 with TRBJ2-3, with no clear D. CDR1 and CDR2 (germline): SNHLY, FYNNEI. CDR3 length: 14 amino acids. Deletions cut 4 bases from V and 2 bases from J, with 10 bases between. CDR3 bases: TGTGCCAGCAGTGTCGAGCGTTTCACAGATACGCAGTATTTT. Protein product: CASSVERFTDTQYF.

This clone was found a few times. The chain recombines TRBV25-1 with TRBJ1-3; 8 bases are a match to TRBD1. The ends lost 2 bases at V and 0 bases at J; junction bases unmatched: 9. Germline CDR1 is MGHDK and CDR2 is SYGVNS. This CDR3 has 18 amino acids. In DNA, the CDR3 is TGTGCCAGCAGTGAAAGGGGGACAGGATACTTCTCTGGAAACACCATATATTTT. Translated, it gives CASSERGTGYFSGNTIYF.

This chain joins TRBV2 and TRBJ1-6, with 9 bases that match TRBD1. Germline loops: CDR1 SNHLY, CDR2 FYNNEI. With 7 bases clipped from V and 9 bases from J, the junction kept 7 bases outside the gene matches. The CDR3 spans 14 residues. The CDR3 DNA follows: TGTGCCAGCACCACAGAGACAGGGGGTTCACCCCTCCACTTT. As protein: CASTTETGGSPLHF.

A single count supports this clone. The chain links TRBV7-9 to TRBJ2-1, with 7 bases aligning to TRBD2. The CDR3 loop spans 16 amino acids. V was pared by 1 base and J by 4 bases, with 7 bases of the junction left unmatched. Germline assignment: CDR1 SEHNR and CDR2 FQNEAQ (reference sequence). The CDR3 DNA follows: TGTGCCAGCAGCTTAGGGAACGGGGGGTTATACAATGAGCAGTTCTTC. Encoded protein: CASSLGNGGLYNEQFF. The full variable domain, its missing parts supplied by reference TRBV7-9 and TRBJ2-1, is DTGVSQNPRHKITKRGQNVTFRCDPISEHNRLYWYRQTLGQGPEFLTYFQNEAQLEKSRLLSDRFSAERPKGSFSTLEIQRTEQGDSAMYLCASSLGNGGLYNEQFFGPGTRLTVL.

The sample holds one count of this clone. The gene calls are TRBV29-1 and TRBJ1-2; weak D call: TRBD1 (5 bases). Germline V gene lookup returns CDR1 SQVTM and CDR2 ANQGSEA. Trimming left V 4 bases short and J 0 bases short, with 12 bases between. The CDR3 runs 14 residues. CDR3 coding DNA: TGCAGCGTTGCCACCGGGGGGGCTAACTATGGCTACACCTTC. Translated, it gives CSVATGGANYGYTF.

The V gene is TRBV19, the J gene TRBJ2-7; D possibly corresponds to TRBD2 (5 bases). The CDR3 is made up of 15 amino acids. V gave up 1 base and J gave up 0 bases, with 10 bases separating them. Looked up from germline, CDR1 is LNHDA and CDR2 is SQIVND (reference sequence). CDR3 DNA sequence: TGTGCCAGTAGTATAGCACGGGGAAGCTCCTACGAGCAGTACTTC. As protein: CASSIARGSSYEQYF.

This chain joins TRBV5-4 and TRBJ2-3; 10 bases agree with TRBD2. V shed 2 bases and J 5 bases; nucleotides not matched to a gene: 11. This CDR3 region has 17 residues. Germline lookup yields CDR1 SGHNT and CDR2 YYREEE (reference sequence). The CDR3 sequence: CASSFPSGGLAIDTQYF. The CDR3, as DNA: TGTGCCAGCAGCTTTCCCTCCGGGGGACTAGCGATAGATACGCAGTATTTT.

CDR3: CASSLRGFGTEAFF. DNA for the CDR3: TGTGCCAGCAGTCTTAGGGGTTTCGGCACTGAAGCTTTCTTT. The V gene is TRBV6-5, the J gene TRBJ1-1; D may be TRBD1 (5 bases). With 5 bases removed from V and 4 bases from J, the gap between germline ends came to 14 bases. This CDR3 contains 14 residues. CDR1 and CDR2 from the germline V gene are MNHEY and SVGAGI.

In this sample, this clone turned up a few times. V usage is TRBV4-3 and J usage is TRBJ2-7; 8 bases line up with TRBD1. Losses at the gene ends were 1 base for V and 0 bases for J; bases not matched to a gene: 8. Per germline, CDR1 LGHNA and CDR2 YSLEER. There are 17 residues in the CDR3. This CDR3 reads CASSQGFRDRISYEQYF. The CDR3 nucleotides read TGCGCCAGCAGCCAAGGATTCCGGGACAGGATCTCCTACGAGCAGTACTTC.

J is TRBJ1-5 and V is TRBV4-1, with a tentative D call TRBD1 (5 bases). Germline V CDR1 and CDR2: MGHRA, YSYEKL. V dropped 4 bases and J dropped 3 bases, with 7 bases sitting between them. The CDR3 is 13 amino acids. CDR3: CASSLGVNQPQHF. The DNA for the CDR3 is TGCGCCAGCAGCCTAGGGGTCAATCAGCCCCAGCATTTT.

This chain connects TRBV7-8 to TRBJ1-3, with 7 bases that match TRBD1. Germline V gene lookup returns CDR1 SGHVS and CDR2 FQNEAQ. CDR3 length: 15 residues. The J segment lost 0 bases and the V segment lost 4 bases, leaving 3 bases of the junction unmatched. CDR3 sequence: CASSSDRRSGNTIYF. The CDR3 DNA reads as TGTGCCAGCAGCTCGGACAGGCGCTCTGGAAACACCATATATTTT.

The chain employs TRBV5-8 and TRBJ1-6, with 10 bases matching TRBD1. V dropped 4 bases and J dropped 6; count of bases not matched to a gene: 10. Germline CDR1 reads SGHTS; CDR2 reads YDEGEE. This CDR3 has 17 residues. The CDR3 region is CASSLGDRGPLNSPLHF. CDR3 nucleotide sequence: TGTGCCAGCAGCCTAGGGGACAGGGGACCCCTTAATTCACCCCTCCACTTT. Full variable domain (remainder filled in from reference TRBV5-8 and TRBJ1-6): EAGVTQSPTHLIKTRGQQATLRCSPISGHTSVYWYQQALGLGLQFLLWYDEGEERNRGNFPPRFSGRQFPNYSSELNVNALELEDSALYLCASSLGDRGPLNSPLHFGNGTRLTVT.

This CDR3 reads CASSPQESSNQPQHF. The CDR3 bases are TGTGCCAGCTCACCACAGGAGAGTAGCAATCAGCCCCAGCATTTT. The chain recombines TRBV18 with TRBJ1-5; no firm D call. This CDR3 has 15 amino acids. CDR1 is KGHSH, CDR2 LQKENI, per germline. The germline V and J ends were trimmed by 1 base and 0 bases, with 7 bases remaining between them.

CDR3 DNA sequence: TGTGCCAGCAGTACCGGACAGGGGAGTACGGCTGGCTACACCTTC. Its protein is CASSTGQGSTAGYTF. V gene TRBV6-5 combines with J gene TRBJ1-2; 9 bases map to TRBD1. From germline, CDR1 is MNHEY and CDR2 SVGAGI. CDR3 size: 15 residues. J was trimmed by 7 bases and V by 5 bases; bases with no gene match: 11.

This chain joins TRBV5-4 and TRBJ2-2; TRBD2 matches at 8 bases. V shed 1 base, J shed 5 bases, and the junction held 7 bases outside the gene matches. The CDR3 runs to 16 residues. Germline CDR1 is SGHNT and CDR2 is YYREEE (reference sequence). Here the CDR3 DNA reads TGTGCCAGCAGCTTGCTCGGGGGGGCTAGGACCGGGGAGCTGTTTTTT. Amino acids: CASSLLGGARTGELFF.

The chain carries TRBV7-2 and TRBJ2-3; the match to TRBD2 covers 7 bases. The length of the CDR3 is 15 residues. Germline V gene data show CDR1 as SGHTA and CDR2 as FQGNSA. V lost 4 bases and J lost 1; bases outside the gene matches: 5. Here the CDR3 reads CASSWPRGGTDTQYF. CDR3 bases: TGTGCCAGCAGCTGGCCTCGGGGGGGCACAGATACGCAGTATTTT.

The chain combines TRBV7-9 with TRBJ1-4; 7 nucleotides agree with TRBD1. The CDR3 has 16 residues. In germline, CDR1 is SEHNR, CDR2 FQNEAQ (reference sequence). The junction had 14 bases not matched to a gene; V was cut back by 5 bases and J by 8 bases. The CDR3 coding sequence is TGTGCCAGCAGCCCCCGACAGGGCCGAGGAGGGGAAAAACTGTTTTTT. Translated: CASSPRQGRGGEKLFF.